The 19 T cell receptor beta chains below were found in one sample sequenced in a study of regulatory T cells in long-lasting Graves disease. Noted time point: persistent/refractory GD, antithyroid drugs over 5 years with positive TRAb. PBMC-extracted RNA yielded the TCR library. With iRepertoire HTBI primers and Arm-PCR of CDR3 regions, TCR beta libraries were built. TCRdb fed the multiplex PCR reads into MiXCR, producing one record per CDR3 protein. In the table there are roughly 450,000 distinct CDR3 sequences, approximately 23% of which are singletons. The source material was peripheral blood mononuclear cells (PBMCs), sampled when the disease was refractory, from a patient treated with antithyroid drugs. Receptor source: a female donor with Graves disease.

This clonotype came up many times. The chain recombines TRBV27 with TRBJ1-6; 8 bases agree with TRBD1. J was trimmed by 9 bases and V by 5 bases; bases with no gene match: 12. Germline CDR1 reads MNHEY; CDR2 reads SMNVEV (reference sequence). This CDR3 is 16 amino acids long. Here the CDR3 reads CASSVSTGGEASPLHF. Here the CDR3 DNA reads TGTGCCAGCAGTGTCTCTACAGGGGGGGAAGCTTCACCCCTCCACTTT.

This clonotype appeared many times. This chain connects TRBV20-1 to TRBJ2-5; tentatively, D is TRBD2 (5 bases). There are 13 residues in the CDR3. The V and J ends lost 6 bases and 5 bases respectively, with 16 bases between them. Germline values: CDR1 DFQATT, CDR2 SNEGSKA (reference sequence). The DNA for the CDR3 is TGCAGTGCCCCGGACTGGACGGGGGAGACCCAGTACTTC. As protein: CSAPDWTGETQYF.

This rearrangement joins TRBV20-1 to TRBJ2-1; 10 bases agree with TRBD2. With V trimmed by 5 bases and J by 7 bases, 11 bases remained unmatched. The CDR3 has 15 residues. Germline V gene lookup returns CDR1 DFQATT and CDR2 SNEGSKA (reference sequence). The CDR3, as DNA: TGCAGTGCTGAGTTACCAAGCGGGGGGGCAAATGAGCAGTTCTTC. It is translated as CSAELPSGGANEQFF.

The V call is TRBV24-1, the J call TRBJ1-5, with D tentatively TRBD1 (6 bases). V gave up 5 bases and J gave up 5 bases, with 9 bases separating them. The CDR3 runs to 13 residues. Germline CDR1 reads KGHDR; CDR2 reads SFDVKD. The CDR3 region is CATSGRGDQPQHF. The DNA of the CDR3 is TGTGCCACCAGTGGCAGGGGCGATCAGCCCCAGCATTTT.

V and J are TRBV10-3 and TRBJ1-2; 8 nucleotides match TRBD1. This CDR3 has 17 amino acids. The germline CDR1 and CDR2 sequences are ENHRY and SYGVKD. Trimming removed 6 bases from V and 7 bases from J; junction bases left unmatched: 19. The CDR3 sequence is CAISRGPEDREGGGYTF. The CDR3 bases are TGTGCCATCAGCCGGGGACCGGAGGACAGGGAAGGCGGTGGCTACACCTTC.

There are many counts of this clonotype. V gene TRBV7-2 combines with J gene TRBJ1-3; D call uncertain. Trimming took 3 bases from V and 6 from J, leaving 6 bases between them. The CDR3 is made up of 12 amino acids. The germline gives CDR1 SGHTA, CDR2 FQGNSA. The CDR3 region is CASSLAPNTIYF. CDR3 nucleotides: TGTGCCAGCAGCTTGGCCCCAAACACCATATATTTT.

This clonotype was observed a handful of times. V is TRBV19 and J is TRBJ2-1; 8 bases align to TRBD1. Looked up from germline, CDR1 is LNHDA and CDR2 is SQIVND (reference sequence). V was pared by 5 bases and J by 4 bases, with 10 bases of the junction left unmatched. This CDR3 contains 16 residues. CDR3 loop: CASSLTGDRPYNEQFF. The CDR3 nucleotides are TGTGCCAGTAGTTTGACAGGGGATCGGCCTTACAATGAGCAGTTCTTC.

In this sample, this clonotype turned up a few times. The V and J genes are TRBV9 and TRBJ2-2; 8 bases agree with TRBD2. V trimming: 4 bases; J trimming: 5 bases; junction bases outside the gene matches: 10. The CDR3 contains 16 residues. Germline assignment: CDR1 SGDLS and CDR2 YYNGEE. For the CDR3, the DNA is TGTGCCAGCAGCCAGCGGGGGTCAAGGTGGACCGGGGAGCTGTTTTTT. Its protein is CASSQRGSRWTGELFF.

This clonotype occurred a few times. The chain uses TRBV11-3 and TRBJ1-1, with 11 bases aligning to TRBD1. The CDR3 runs 18 residues. Germline V CDR1 and CDR2: SGHNT, YENEEA. V was clipped by 0 bases and J by 3 bases; unmatched bases: 9. The CDR3 sequence is CASSLDLTDRGRDTEAFF. Here the CDR3 DNA reads TGTGCCAGCAGCTTAGATTTAACGGACAGGGGGCGCGACACTGAAGCTTTCTTT.

This clonotype was observed at least ten times. A junction boundary mismatches the germline segment, possibly from a read error. This chain links TRBV12-3 or TRBV12-4 with TRBJ2-2, with TRBD2 identical over 8 bases. The CDR3 length is 16 residues. The CDR3 nucleotides read TGTGCCAGCAGCTTAGTTGCGGGAGGCGGCACCGGGGAGCTGTTTTTT. It yields the protein CASSLVAGGGTGELFF.

This chain joins TRBV3-1 and TRBJ2-5, with TRBD1 as a possible D gene (6 bases). The CDR3 is made up of 15 amino acids. Trimming left V 1 base short and J 5 bases short, with 14 bases between. From germline, CDR1 is LGHDT and CDR2 YNNKEL (reference sequence). The CDR3 protein is CASSQAQGSRETQYF. CDR3 nucleotides: TGTGCCAGCAGCCAAGCGCAGGGGTCGAGGGAGACCCAGTACTTC.

The chain carries TRBV7-9 and TRBJ2-7; 7 nucleotides agree with TRBD1. J lost 0 bases, V lost 5 bases, and 7 bases had no gene match. The CDR3 has 15 amino acids. CDR1 is SEHNR and CDR2 is FQNEAQ in the germline V gene (reference sequence). The CDR3 protein is CASSPRQGHSYEQYF. The DNA for the CDR3 is TGTGCCAGCAGCCCGCGACAGGGTCACTCCTACGAGCAGTACTTC.

V and J are TRBV20-1 and TRBJ1-6, with a tentative D call TRBD1 (6 bases). The V gene's germline CDR1 is DFQATT and CDR2 SNEGSKA (reference sequence). This CDR3 has 17 amino acids. Trimming cost V 7 bases and J 0 bases, with 19 bases left between them. The CDR3 coding sequence is TGCAGTGGTGTCGAGGACAGCATGGACTCCTATAATTCACCCCTCCACTTT. It specifies CSGVEDSMDSYNSPLHF.

A few counts support this clonotype. V usage is TRBV5-1 and J usage is TRBJ2-7, with D possibly matching TRBD2 (6 bases). CDR3 length equals 14 residues. Trimming removed 0 bases from V and 4 bases from J, with 11 bases in between. Germline V gene sequence: CDR1 SGHRS, CDR2 YFSETQ. The CDR3 bases are TGCGCCAGCAGCTTGGCAGCTGGAGGGTACGAGCAGTACTTC. It encodes CASSLAAGGYEQYF.

This clonotype was detected many times. This chain links TRBV29-1 with TRBJ2-1, with 8 bases fitting TRBD2. Trimming at V came to 8 bases and at J to 5 bases, leaving 5 bases not matched to a gene. The germline V gene has CDR1 SQVTM and CDR2 ANQGSEA. The CDR3 contains 12 residues. This CDR3 is CSHGRADNEQFF. The CDR3 bases are TGCAGCCACGGGAGGGCAGACAATGAGCAGTTCTTC.

V gene TRBV6-1 combines with J gene TRBJ1-1; no clear D gene. Germline assignment: CDR1 MNHNS and CDR2 SASEGT. The CDR3 is 15 residues long. V was clipped by 5 bases and J by 4 bases, with 17 bases between them. CDR3 DNA sequence: TGTGCCAGCAGTAGAGGCGGAAGGGCGATCACTGAAGCTTTCTTT. Translation: CASSRGGRAITEAFF.

Ten or more counts support this clonotype. This chain uses TRBV27 with TRBJ1-2; D call uncertain. Trimming cost V 2 bases and J 3 bases, with 10 bases left between them. The CDR3 has 14 residues. The V gene's germline CDR1 is MNHEY and CDR2 SMNVEV (reference sequence). The DNA for the CDR3 is TGTGCCAGCAGTTTAAACCCCCTGTACTATGGCTACACCTTC. It codes for CASSLNPLYYGYTF.

This clonotype showed up many times. V is TRBV2 and J is TRBJ2-7; D unclear. V shed 7 bases and J shed 0 bases, with 19 bases lying between them. CDR3 length: 16 residues. Germline V CDR1 and CDR2: SNHLY, FYNNEI. The CDR3 nucleotides read TGTGCCAGCATGATCCGCTCTACAGTCAGCTCCTACGAGCAGTACTTC. Its translation is CASMIRSTVSSYEQYF.

In its sample, this clonotype was seen many times. The rearrangement uses TRBV6-1 and TRBJ1-1; 8 nucleotides line up with TRBD1. Trimming removed 7 bases from V and 5 bases from J; junction bases left unmatched: 9. Germline V gene data show CDR1 as MNHNS and CDR2 as SASEGT. The length of the CDR3 is 14 residues. CDR3 region: CASTKDREGTEAFF. DNA of the CDR3: TGTGCCAGCACCAAGGACAGGGAAGGTACTGAAGCTTTCTTT.